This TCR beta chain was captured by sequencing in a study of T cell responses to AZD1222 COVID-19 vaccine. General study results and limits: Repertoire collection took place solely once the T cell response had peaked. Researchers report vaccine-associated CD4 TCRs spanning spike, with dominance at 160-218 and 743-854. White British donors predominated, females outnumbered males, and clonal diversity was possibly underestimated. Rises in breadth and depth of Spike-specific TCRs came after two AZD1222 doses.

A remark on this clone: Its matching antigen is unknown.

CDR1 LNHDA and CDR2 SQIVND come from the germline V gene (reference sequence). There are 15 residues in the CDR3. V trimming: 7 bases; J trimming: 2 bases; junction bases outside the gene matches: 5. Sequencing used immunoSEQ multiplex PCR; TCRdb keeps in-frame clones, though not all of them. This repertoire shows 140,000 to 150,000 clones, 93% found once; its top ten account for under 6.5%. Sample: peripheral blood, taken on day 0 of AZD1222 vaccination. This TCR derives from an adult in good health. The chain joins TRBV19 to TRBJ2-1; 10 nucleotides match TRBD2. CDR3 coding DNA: TGTGCCAGTACCCCTAGCGGGAGTCCCTACAATGAGCAGTTCTTC. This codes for CASTPSGSPYNEQFF. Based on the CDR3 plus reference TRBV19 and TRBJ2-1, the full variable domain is DGGITQSPKYLFRKEGQNVTLSCEQNLNHDAMYWYRQDPGQGLRLIYYSQIVNDFQKGDIAEGYSVSREKKESFPLTVTSAQKNPTAFYLCASTPSGSPYNEQFFGPGTRLTVL.